The 29 T cell receptor beta chains below come from one sample, sequenced in a study of tumor-infiltrating lymphocytes in primary liver carcinoma. Germline DNA was also extracted, with blood RNA taken from unsorted whole blood. Making TCR beta cDNA involved approximately 530 ng total RNA and a constant-region primer. Slightly modified ARM-PCR, run as three nested multiplex PCR rounds, produced the TCR beta libraries. A C-beta reverse primer and TRBV1-TRBV30 forward primers served in each of the first two PCR rounds, at 10 cycles apiece. Each CDR3 protein gets one entry after TCRdb re-called the multiplex PCR reads with MiXCR. This sample carries approximately 310,000 distinct CDR3 sequences, around three fifths of them seen once, and the ten largest clones take roughly 9%. The specimen was peripheral blood. The receptors shown here come from a man between 35 and 55 years old with primary liver carcinoma and hepatitis B virus infection.

This clonotype was detected many times. The genes are TRBV6-6 and TRBJ1-6; the D gene is possibly TRBD1 (5 bases). Germline CDR1 and CDR2: MNHNY and SVGAGI (reference sequence). This CDR3 has 14 amino acids. V dropped 0 bases and J dropped 14 bases, with 14 bases sitting between them. This CDR3 reads CASSYSGGPPSLHF. CDR3 sequence (DNA): TGTGCCAGCAGTTACTCGGGGGGACCCCCGTCCCTCCACTTT.

With regard to this clonotype: With a much larger clone just one base away, this may be a read error. The rearrangement joins TRBV6-1 to TRBJ2-7, with D possibly TRBD1 on 7 matching bases. The germline V and J ends were trimmed by 6 bases and 0 bases, with 12 bases remaining between them. Germline assignment: CDR1 MNHNS and CDR2 SASEGT. CDR3 length equals 14 residues. The CDR3 DNA is TGTGCCAGCAGAGGACAGGAGGGCTCCTACGAGCAGTACTTC. The encoded protein is CASRGQEGSYEQYF.

This clonotype is a singleton in its sample. The germline gene is not matched at one end of the junction; a read error may be the cause. The chain carries TRBV11-2 and TRBJ2-3, with D possibly TRBD2 on 5 matching bases. This CDR3 has 16 residues. CDR1 and CDR2 from the germline V gene are SGHAT and FQNNGV. The CDR3 loop is CAGSLGPRGSTDMQYF. Written as DNA, the CDR3 is TGTGCCGGCAGCTTAGGTCCACGGGGAAGCACAGATATGCAGTATTTT.

V is TRBV28 and J is TRBJ2-7, with 10 positions matching TRBD2. The germline V gene encodes CDR1 MDHEN and CDR2 SYDVKM. CDR3 length equals 14 residues. With V trimmed by 6 bases and J by 8 bases, 10 bases remained unmatched. The CDR3 sequence is CASSASLAGVQQYF. The CDR3 DNA sequence: TGTGCCAGCAGCGCTAGCCTAGCGGGAGTCCAGCAGTACTTC.

For this clonotype: Germline and junction disagree at one end, which may indicate a read error. The chain has TRBV6-1 and TRBJ1-2; D not resolved. Per the germline V gene, CDR1 is MNHNS and CDR2 is SASEGT. The CDR3 has 15 residues. The CDR3 coding sequence is TGTGCCAGTAGTGCTCCGAGGAAGGTTAACTATGGCTACACCTTC. It encodes CASSAPRKVNYGYTF.

A note on this clonotype: An end of the junction does not agree with germline; a read error may underlie this. The V gene is TRBV11-2, the J gene TRBJ2-7; TRBD2 might be the D (5 bases). The CDR3 is made up of 14 amino acids. CDR1 and CDR2 (germline): SGHAT, FQNNGV. CDR3 bases: TGTGCCAGCACCCGTGGGAGTTCCATCTACAAGCAGTACTTC. Translation: CASTRGSSIYKQYF.

About this clonotype itself: With a much larger clone just one base away, this may be a read error. The J gene is TRBJ2-7, the V gene TRBV6-1; D not resolved. There are 13 residues in the CDR3. With 0 bases removed from V and 8 bases from J, the gap between germline ends came to 11 bases. From germline, CDR1 is MNHNS and CDR2 SASEGT. The CDR3 DNA sequence: TGTGCCAGCAGTGAAGCGGAACACCGCAAGCAGTACTTC. It codes for CASSEAEHRKQYF.

To note about this clonotype: A much larger clone lies one base from this, so it may be a read error. This chain connects TRBV12-3 or TRBV12-4 to TRBJ2-7, with TRBD2 identical over 9 bases. V shed 7 bases and J 3 bases; nucleotides not matched to a gene: 10. This CDR3 has 15 residues. CDR3 nucleotide sequence: TGTGCCAGCAACCTCGGGCGGGGGGGTCACTACGAGCAGTACTTC. The encoded protein is CASNLGRGGHYEQYF.

Concerning this clonotype: One end of the junction varies from germline; a read error may be responsible. The chain is built from TRBV5-1 and TRBJ2-1; perhaps TRBD2 as D (5 bases). This CDR3 has 12 residues. Germline V gene sequence: CDR1 SGHRS, CDR2 YFSETQ. This CDR3 is CATSLAGNEQFF. Written as DNA, the CDR3 is TGCGCCACCAGCTTGGCGGGCAATGAGCAGTTCTTC.

This clonotype was observed at least ten times. CDR3: CAIKGQGDTEAFF. CDR3 in DNA: TGTGCCATCAAAGGACAGGGTGACACTGAAGCTTTCTTT. The chain links TRBV10-3 to TRBJ1-1; 8 positions match TRBD1. V dropped 7 bases and J dropped 3; count of bases not matched to a gene: 4. CDR1 and CDR2 (germline): ENHRY, SYGVKD. The CDR3 runs 13 residues.

On this clonotype: At one end the junction does not follow the germline gene, possibly because of a read error. The CDR3 DNA is TGCACCAGCAGCCAGGATGCGACTAGCGAGCAAGAGACCCAGTACTTC. This gives the protein CTSSQDATSEQETQYF. The chain couples TRBV4-1 to TRBJ2-5; TRBD2 matches 8 bases. This CDR3 is built from 16 residues. Germline assignment: CDR1 MGHRA and CDR2 YSYEKL.

Comments on this clonotype: This clone may be a read error of a much larger clone one base away. The gene calls are TRBV4-1 and TRBJ1-2; possible D gene TRBD1, 6 bases. This CDR3 has 14 residues. The ends were cut back, 0 bases at V and 4 bases at J, with 9 bases in the middle. Germline values: CDR1 MGHRA, CDR2 YSYEKL. The CDR3 region has the DNA TGCGCCAGCAGCCAAGATGTCAGGGGCTATGGCTACACCTTC. It translates to CASSQDVRGYGYTF.

This clonotype was seen many times. The CDR3 sequence is CASSFLPSAGEEKLFF. The CDR3 bases are TGTGCCAGCAGCTTTCTTCCGTCGGCAGGGGAGGAAAAACTGTTTTTT. The chain uses TRBV11-1 and TRBJ1-4; weak D call: TRBD1 (6 bases). Germline V gives CDR1 SGHAT, CDR2 FQDESV (reference sequence). Trimming took 3 bases from V and 8 from J, leaving 19 bases between them. CDR3 length: 16 residues.

This CDR3 is CASIPSEGGSHRTYSYEQYF. In DNA, the CDR3 is TGCGCCAGCATCCCCTCTGAAGGGGGTAGCCACAGGACCTACTCCTACGAGCAGTACTTC. The chain couples TRBV4-1 to TRBJ2-7; D possibly corresponds to TRBD1 (6 bases). V lost 7 bases to trimming and J lost 0 bases, with 31 bases between them. Germline V CDR1 and CDR2: MGHRA, YSYEKL. The CDR3 is 20 amino acids.

V gene TRBV4-1 combines with J gene TRBJ2-6; D is ambiguous. The CDR3 contains 16 residues. Between the trimmed V and J ends, which lost 0 bases and 0 bases, there was a span of 6 bases. Germline lookup yields CDR1 MGHRA and CDR2 YSYEKL. CDR3 bases: TGCGCCAGCAGCCAAGAAAGGACCTCTGGGGCCAACGTCCTGACTTTC. It is translated as CASSQERTSGANVLTF.

Remarks on this clonotype: A much larger clonotype is one base distant, so this may be a read error. This rearrangement joins TRBV29-1 to TRBJ2-2; no reliable D call. CDR3 length: 11 amino acids. From germline, CDR1 is SQVTM and CDR2 ANQGSEA. Here the CDR3 DNA reads TGCAGCGCTCAGCACACCAGGGAGCTGTTTTTT. It translates to CSAQHTRELFF.

On this clonotype: At one boundary the junction diverges from the germline segment, which might be a read error. The chain uses TRBV11-1 and TRBJ2-1, with TRBD2 identical over 12 bases. Germline values: CDR1 SGHAT, CDR2 FQDESV (reference sequence). The CDR3 consists of 15 residues. The CDR3 bases are TGTGCCAGCAGCTCTATCGGACTAGCGGGAATGGAGCAATTCTTC. Its translation is CASSSIGLAGMEQFF.

This clonotype has a count of ten or more. This rearrangement joins TRBV29-1 to TRBJ2-5, with D possibly matching TRBD1 (5 bases). Between the trimmed V and J ends, which lost 4 bases and 11 bases, there was a span of 11 bases. Germline-derived CDR1 and CDR2 are SQVTM and ANQGSEA. The CDR3 is 10 residues long. The CDR3: CSVVYGAQYF. CDR3 DNA sequence: TGCAGCGTTGTATATGGGGCTCAGTACTTC. The full variable domain, with the rest looked up from reference TRBV29-1 and TRBJ2-5, is SAVISQKPSRDICQRGTSLTIQCQVDSQVTMMFWYRQQPGQSLTLIATANQGSEATYESGFVIDKFPISRPNLTFSTLTVSNMSPEDSSIYLCSVVYGAQYFGPGTRLLVL.

Turning to this clonotype: A much bigger clone sits one base away, suggesting this may be a read error. The chain couples TRBV6-2 or TRBV6-3 to TRBJ2-1; TRBD2 matches at 8 bases. The V and J ends lost 10 bases and 5 bases, in that order; junction bases with no gene match: 10. Germline-derived CDR1 and CDR2 are MNHEY and SVGEGT. The CDR3 extends over 14 amino acids. The chain's CDR3 is CANKSTSDNNEQFF. CDR3 nucleotide sequence: TGTGCCAACAAGTCGACTAGCGATAACAATGAGCAGTTCTTC.

The rearrangement uses TRBV2 and TRBJ1-1; D not resolved. The germline V gene encodes CDR1 SNHLY and CDR2 FYNNEI. V lost 4 bases and J lost 1, with 7 bases in between. The CDR3 spans 13 residues. CDR3 DNA sequence: TGTGCCAGCAGTGTGGAACAGAACACTGAAGCTTTCTTT. Its translation is CASSVEQNTEAFF.

On this clonotype itself: With a much larger clone just one base away, this may be a read error. V and J are TRBV30 and TRBJ2-7; D is uncertain. The germline V and J ends were trimmed by 2 bases and 3 bases, with 14 bases remaining between them. There are 14 residues in the CDR3. CDR1 GTSNPN and CDR2 SVGIG come from the germline V gene (reference sequence). The CDR3: CAWSSEPPSYEQYF. The CDR3 coding sequence is TGTGCCTGGAGTTCCGAGCCCCCGAGCTACGAGCAGTACTTC. The full variable domain, its missing parts supplied by reference TRBV30 and TRBJ2-7, is SQTIHQWPATLVQPVGSPLSLECTVEGTSNPNLYWYRQAAGRGLQLLFYSVGIGQISSEVPQNLSASRPQDRQFILSSKKLLLSDSGFYLCAWSSEPPSYEQYFGPGTRLTVT.

This clonotype was observed a handful of times. The chain combines TRBV7-9 with TRBJ2-7, with 7 nucleotides matching TRBD2. Germline assignment: CDR1 SEHNR and CDR2 FQNEAQ (reference sequence). V lost 5 bases to trimming and J lost 5 bases; unmatched junction nucleotides: 9. This CDR3 is built from 14 residues. In DNA form, the CDR3 reads TGTGCCAGCAGCGTAAGCCGGGGGGACGACGAGCAGTACTTC. This translates into CASSVSRGDDEQYF.

On this clonotype: Just one base apart from a much larger clone, this may be a read error. V is TRBV29-1 and J is TRBJ1-2; no reliable D call. Germline V lookup: CDR1 SQVTM, CDR2 ANQGSEA. This CDR3 spans 13 amino acids. V was shortened by 4 bases and J by 4 bases, with 13 bases between the two germline ends. The CDR3 here is CSVGAWSGYGYTF. CDR3 DNA sequence: TGCAGCGTTGGGGCATGGTCGGGCTATGGCTACACCTTC. Complete variable domain (other parts from reference TRBV29-1 and TRBJ1-2): SAVISQKPSRDICQRGTSLTIQCQVDSQVTMMFWYRQQPGQSLTLIATANQGSEATYESGFVIDKFPISRPNLTFSTLTVSNMSPEDSSIYLCSVGAWSGYGYTFGSGTRLTVV.

Of note for this clonotype: It is likely a read error, because the conserved phenylalanine at the end of the CDR3 is missing. As DNA, the CDR3 is TGTGCCAGCAGCCCTCCGGGAGAGACCCAGTACATC. This sequence encodes CASSPPGETQYI. The V gene is TRBV7-9, the J gene TRBJ2-5; D not resolved. Germline values: CDR1 SEHNR, CDR2 FQNEAQ (reference sequence). This CDR3 region has 12 residues. V was clipped by 5 bases and J by 4 bases, with 8 bases between them.

The sample holds many counts of this clonotype. The chain joins TRBV5-4 to TRBJ2-1; TRBD2 matches at 9 bases. Trimming cost V 2 bases and J 3 bases; bases outside gene matches: 3. The V gene's germline CDR1 is SGHNT and CDR2 YYREEE (reference sequence). This CDR3 spans 15 amino acids. The CDR3 is CASSLRLADYNEQFF. The CDR3 DNA follows: TGTGCCAGCAGCTTAAGACTAGCGGACTACAATGAGCAGTTCTTC.

V and J are TRBV29-1 and TRBJ1-1, with D possibly TRBD1 on 6 matching bases. The germline V gene encodes CDR1 SQVTM and CDR2 ANQGSEA. This CDR3 region has 12 residues. The CDR3 bases are TGCACCGTGGAGGGGGTTAGAACTGAAGCTTTCTTT. Its translation is CTVEGVRTEAFF.

This clonotype appeared a single time. The chain links TRBV29-1 to TRBJ2-1; D uncertain. The end of the DNA aligns better with TRBJ2-7, so the J call may be wrong. CDR3 length equals 14 residues. Germline values: CDR1 SQVTM, CDR2 ANQGSEA. CDR3 in DNA: TGCAGCGCCGCGCCCCGGGCTACAATCAATGAGCAGTACTTC. This codes for CSAAPRATINEQYF.

Of note for this clonotype: A much larger clonotype is one base distant, so this may be a read error. The rearrangement joins TRBV10-3 to TRBJ2-7; 9 bases match TRBD2. CDR3 length: 12 residues. Germline values: CDR1 ENHRY, CDR2 SYGVKD. CDR3 region: CTASGTSNEQYF. CDR3 DNA sequence: TGTACCGCCTCGGGGACTAGCAACGAGCAGTACTTC.

The chain links TRBV6-5 to TRBJ2-7, with a weak D call TRBD2 (5 bases). Germline V gives CDR1 MNHEY, CDR2 SVGAGI. The ends were cut back, 0 bases at V and 4 bases at J, with 13 bases in the middle. The CDR3 runs to 15 residues. Here the CDR3 reads CASSYSKRVSYEQYF. CDR3 nucleotides: TGTGCCAGCAGTTACTCGAAGAGGGTATCGTACGAGCAGTACTTC.